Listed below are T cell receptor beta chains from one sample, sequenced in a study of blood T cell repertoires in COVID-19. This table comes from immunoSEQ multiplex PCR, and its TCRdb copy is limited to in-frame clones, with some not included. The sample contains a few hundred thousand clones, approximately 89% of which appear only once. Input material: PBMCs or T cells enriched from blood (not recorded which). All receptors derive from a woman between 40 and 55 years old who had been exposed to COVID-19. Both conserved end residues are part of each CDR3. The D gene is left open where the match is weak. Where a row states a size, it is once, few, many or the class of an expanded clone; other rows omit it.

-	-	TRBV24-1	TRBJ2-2	CATGTEPTGELFF	TGTGCCACCGGGACTGAGCCCACCGGGGAGCTGTTTTTT
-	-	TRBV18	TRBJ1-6	CASSLGLSSSNSPLHF	TGTGCCAGCTCATTAGGACTGTCGAGTAGCAATTCACCCCTCCACTTT
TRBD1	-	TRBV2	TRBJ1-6	CASSSRQGNNSPLHF	TGTGCCAGCAGTTCCCGACAGGGAAATAATTCACCCCTCCACTTT
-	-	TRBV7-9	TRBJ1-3	CASSSSLSGNTIYF	TGTGCCAGCAGCTCGTCCCTCTCCGGAAACACCATATATTTT
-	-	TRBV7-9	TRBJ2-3	CASSRLRTSPDTQYF	TGTGCCAGCAGCCGGTTGCGGACTTCACCGGATACGCAGTATTTT
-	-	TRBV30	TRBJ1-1	CAWSRQHNTEAFF	TGTGCCTGGAGCCGACAACATAACACTGAAGCTTTCTTT
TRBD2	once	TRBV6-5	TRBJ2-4	CASSYSPSGGKNIQYF	TGTGCCAGCAGTTACTCTCCTAGCGGGGGAAAAAACATTCAGTACTTC
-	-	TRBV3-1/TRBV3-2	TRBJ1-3	CASSTRGNSGNTIYF	TGTGCCAGCAGCACCCGGGGGAACTCTGGAAACACCATATATTTT
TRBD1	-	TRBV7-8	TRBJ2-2	CASSLRDRATGELFF	TGTGCCAGCAGCTTAAGGGACAGAGCCACCGGGGAGCTGTTTTTT
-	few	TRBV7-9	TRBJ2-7	CASSAHGLGRGYYEQYF	TGTGCCAGCAGCGCCCATGGGCTTGGGCGGGGTTACTACGAGCAGTACTTC
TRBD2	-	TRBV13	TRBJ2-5	CASSSSSGARQETQYF	TGTGCCAGCAGCTCGTCTAGCGGGGCAAGACAAGAGACCCAGTACTTC
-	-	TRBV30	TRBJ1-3	CASQRGNTIYF	TGTGCCTCCCAGAGGGGAAACACCATATATTTT
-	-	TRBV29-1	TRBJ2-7	CSARQSHEQYF	TGCAGCGCTAGACAAAGCCACGAGCAGTACTTC
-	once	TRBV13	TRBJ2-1	CASSSGGGARYNEQFF	TGTGCCAGCAGCTCAGGAGGGGGGGCCAGGTACAATGAGCAGTTCTTC
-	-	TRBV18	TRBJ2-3	CASSLADTQYF	TGTGCCAGCTCATTAGCAGATACGCAGTATTTT
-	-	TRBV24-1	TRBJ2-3	CATQPSIIGRDKRADTQYF	TGTGCCACCCAACCCAGTATAATCGGACGGGATAAACGGGCAGATACGCAGTATTTT
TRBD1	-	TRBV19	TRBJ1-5	CASSRGTGDGQPQHF	TGTGCCAGTAGTAGGGGGACAGGGGACGGACAGCCCCAGCATTTT
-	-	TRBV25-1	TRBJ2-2	CASNYGWATANTGELFF	TGTGCCAGCAATTATGGTTGGGCTACCGCGAACACCGGGGAGCTGTTTTTT
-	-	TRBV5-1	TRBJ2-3	CASSLLSDTDTQYF	TGCGCCAGCAGCTTGCTCAGCGACACAGATACGCAGTATTTT
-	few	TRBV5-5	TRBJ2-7	CASSFGAVVYEQYF	TGTGCCAGCAGCTTTGGTGCAGTCGTATACGAGCAGTACTTC
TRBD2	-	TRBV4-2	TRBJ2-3	CASSQDLGGLAGGQGTQYF	TGTGCCAGCAGCCAAGACCTTGGTGGGCTAGCGGGAGGGCAAGGTACGCAGTATTTT
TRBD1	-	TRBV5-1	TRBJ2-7	CASSSSGGSYEQYF	TGCGCCAGCAGCTCGTCAGGGGGTTCCTACGAGCAGTACTTC
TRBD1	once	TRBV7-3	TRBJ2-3	CASSPKGQVGDTQYF	TGTGCCAGCAGCCCAAAAGGACAGGTTGGGGATACGCAGTATTTT
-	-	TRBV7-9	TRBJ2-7	CASSLWQGKSSYEQYF	TGTGCCAGCAGCTTATGGCAGGGGAAAAGCTCCTACGAGCAGTACTTC
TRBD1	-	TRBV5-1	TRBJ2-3	CASSLIRGQGSADTQYF	TGCGCCAGCAGCTTGATTAGGGGACAGGGGTCAGCTGATACGCAGTATTTT
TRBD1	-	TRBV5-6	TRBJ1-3	CASSSEDRGESSGNTIYF	TGTGCCAGCAGCTCAGAGGACAGGGGCGAATCCTCTGGAAACACCATATATTTT
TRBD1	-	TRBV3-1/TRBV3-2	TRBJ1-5	CASSQATGQPQHF	TGTGCCAGCAGCCAGGCGACAGGGCAGCCCCAGCATTTT
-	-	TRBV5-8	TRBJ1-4	CASSQLDKGNEKLFF	TGTGCCAGCAGCCAATTAGACAAGGGGAATGAAAAACTGTTTTTT
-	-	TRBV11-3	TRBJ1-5	CASSLPGGNQPQHF	TGTGCCAGCAGCTTACCCGGGGGCAATCAGCCCCAGCATTTT
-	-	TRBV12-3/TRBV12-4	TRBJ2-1	CASSLDEQFF	TGTGCCAGCAGCCTCGATGAGCAGTTCTTC
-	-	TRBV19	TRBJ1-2	CASSIEAREGGYTF	TGTGCCAGTAGTATAGAGGCCAGGGAAGGTGGCTACACCTTC
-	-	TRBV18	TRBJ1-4	CASSPPGQTNEKLFF	TGTGCCAGCTCACCACCGGGGCAGACTAATGAAAAACTGTTTTTT
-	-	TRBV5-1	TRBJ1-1	CASSFTTVTEAFF	TGCGCCAGCAGCTTCACAACAGTCACTGAAGCTTTCTTT
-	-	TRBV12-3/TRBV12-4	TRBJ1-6	CASSLAGTPLHF	TGTGCCAGCAGTTTGGCGGGAACCCCCCTCCACTTT
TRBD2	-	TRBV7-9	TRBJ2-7	CASSLSAVAGETYEQYF	TGTGCCAGCAGCTTAAGCGCGGTAGCGGGGGAGACCTACGAGCAGTACTTC
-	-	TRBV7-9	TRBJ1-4	CASSLGSEKLFF	TGTGCCAGCAGCTTAGGGAGTGAAAAACTGTTTTTT
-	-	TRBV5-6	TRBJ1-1	CASSFRTAEAFF	TGTGCCAGCAGCTTTCGGACAGCGGAAGCTTTCTTT
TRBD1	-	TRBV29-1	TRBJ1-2	CSVEKMLYRDRELGNYGYTF	TGCAGCGTTGAAAAAATGCTGTACCGGGACAGGGAATTGGGTAACTATGGCTACACCTTC
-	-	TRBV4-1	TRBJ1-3	CASSQDPPGHMGNTIYF	TGCGCCAGCAGCCAAGACCCTCCGGGTCATATGGGAAACACCATATATTTT
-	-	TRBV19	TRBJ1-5	CASSIYDNSNQPQHF	TGTGCCAGTAGTATATACGACAATAGCAATCAGCCCCAGCATTTT